This TCR beta chain was retrieved from a study of blood T cells in healthy people across ages. Study-wide findings and caveats: Estimated diversity that came from one million T cells was considered an underestimate. More naive CD4+ cells and higher diversity were found in long-lived than in aged donors.

Combining a sample-barcoded 5' primer with a J-beta primer mix, a second PCR ran for about 7 to 11 cycles. MiXCR, applied by TCRdb to the 5' RACE reads, yields one record per CDR3 protein. The sample gives 650,000 to 1,000,000 distinct CDR3 sequences, 35% to 40% of which show up once; around 13% is in the top ten. The germline gives CDR1 MGHRA, CDR2 YSYEKL. This CDR3 contains 14 residues. Trimming removed 0 bases from V and 4 bases from J, with 8 bases in between. This clonotype was seen a handful of times. Its target is not known. This TCR was sampled from a man aged 18 to 35 in good health. V usage is TRBV4-1 and J usage is TRBJ2-3; D is uncertain. The sequencing sample was made of blood. CDR3 sequence (DNA): TGCGCCAGCAGCCAAGAGCCCGCCGCAGATACGCAGTATTTT. This codes for CASSQEPAADTQYF.